This T cell receptor (beta chain) was sequenced during a study of human T cells and chemical hapten exposure. This clonotype was seen a few times. In TCRdb, the RACE reads were re-called with MiXCR into one record per CDR3 protein. The sample shows more than 250,000 distinct CDR3 sequences, over 8% of them seen only once. Time point noted: pre-sensitization, week 0. This sample's treatment: therapeutic diphenylcyclopropenone sensitization with weekly scalp DPC. The sample in question was whole blood, obtained in connection with sensitization to the hapten diphenylcyclopropenone (DPC). The sequence was obtained from a woman aged 35 to 49 with alopecia areata. Some clones in this sample may be carry-over from other donors' samples.

The CDR3 nucleotides are TGCGCCAGCAGCCCGCCAGCGGGAGCCTACGAGCAGTACTTC. It codes for CASSPPAGAYEQYF. The V call is TRBV5-1, the J call TRBJ2-7, with TRBD2 identical over 8 bases. This CDR3 contains 14 residues. The germline V gene encodes CDR1 SGHRS and CDR2 YFSETQ. V gave up 4 bases and J gave up 2 bases; unmatched junction bases: 5.